The 30 T cell receptor beta chains below come from one sample, sequenced in a study of shared clonotypes between healthy human individuals. Naive CD8 cells, CD45RO-negative and positively selected for CCR7, excluded terminally differentiated effector memory CD45RA+ cells. Using immunoSEQ multiplex PCR, the repertoire was profiled, and TCRdb retains in-frame clones only, with some absent. Of around 620,000 clones in the sample, 95% were seen once. The specimen was naive CD8+ T cells sorted from blood. These receptors originate from a woman aged 30 to 39 in good health.

CDR3 sequence (DNA): TGTGCCAGCAGTTTTCTCGGCGACAGGGCCTACGAGCAGTACTTC. It translates to CASSFLGDRAYEQYF. The chain employs TRBV27 and TRBJ2-7; 7 bases map to TRBD1. The CDR3 is 15 residues long. The germline V gene has CDR1 MNHEY and CDR2 SMNVEV (reference sequence). V shed 3 bases and J 2 bases; nucleotides not matched to a gene: 7.

This rearrangement joins TRBV5-4 to TRBJ1-6, with D uncertain. From germline, CDR1 is SGHNT and CDR2 YYREEE (reference sequence). The CDR3 covers 12 residues. Trimming took 3 bases from V and 7 from J, leaving 5 bases between them. For the CDR3, the DNA is TGTGCCAGCAGCTCAGAAAATTCACCCCTCCACTTT. Protein: CASSSENSPLHF.

CDR3 amino acids: CASSSDPFNSKIYEQYF. CDR3 sequence (DNA): TGTGCCAGCAGCTCGGACCCCTTCAACTCCAAAATATACGAGCAGTACTTC. The chain couples TRBV27 to TRBJ2-7; no clear D. V gave up 6 bases and J gave up 4 bases, with 25 bases separating them. The CDR3 runs 17 residues. CDR1 and CDR2 (germline): MNHEY, SMNVEV (reference sequence).

This rearrangement joins TRBV30 to TRBJ2-7, with 8 bases lining up with TRBD1. V was clipped by 4 bases and J by 4 bases; unmatched bases: 6. Germline CDR1 and CDR2: GTSNPN and SVGIG (reference sequence). This CDR3 is built from 13 residues. The CDR3 bases are TGTGCCTGGATGGACAGGGTAATATACGAGCAGTACTTC. It yields the protein CAWMDRVIYEQYF.

With respect to this clone: In the same sample, other DNA sequences code for this CDR3. The chain is built from TRBV30 and TRBJ1-1, with a possible D match to TRBD1 (5 bases). Germline-derived CDR1 and CDR2 are GTSNPN and SVGIG (reference sequence). Trimming took off 5 bases at V and 1 base at J, with 11 bases between the two ends. This CDR3 is 13 amino acids long. CDR3 in amino acids: CAWSVGRNTEAFF. The CDR3 DNA is TGTGCCTGGTCTGTGGGACGGAACACTGAAGCTTTCTTT.

The J gene is TRBJ2-5, the V gene TRBV28, with a possible D match to TRBD2 (6 bases). The J call is doubtful: the DNA matches TRBJ2-7 better. The CDR3 is made up of 14 amino acids. CDR1 and CDR2 (germline): MDHEN, SYDVKM. Written as DNA, the CDR3 is TGTGCCATCGATCGGGGGACGGCCAGCTACGAGCAGTACTTC. Amino acid sequence: CAIDRGTASYEQYF.

In its sample, this clone was seen once. V and J are TRBV7-8 and TRBJ2-1; 9 nucleotides line up with TRBD1. The CDR3 is 15 amino acids. J was trimmed by 8 bases and V by 3 bases; bases with no gene match: 8. Germline assignment: CDR1 SGHVS and CDR2 FQNEAQ. CDR3 sequence reads: CASSFSGQGLDEQFF. The CDR3 DNA reads as TGTGCCAGCAGCTTCTCGGGACAGGGTTTGGATGAGCAGTTCTTC.

The V gene is TRBV7-9, the J gene TRBJ2-5; TRBD1 agrees at 8 bases. J was trimmed by 3 bases and V by 1 base; bases with no gene match: 4. This CDR3 contains 15 residues. Germline V gene sequence: CDR1 SEHNR, CDR2 FQNEAQ (reference sequence). This CDR3 is CASSLGDRGKETQYF. CDR3 DNA: TGTGCCAGCAGCTTAGGAGACAGGGGAAAAGAGACCCAGTACTTC. The entire variable domain, with the rest obtained from reference TRBV7-9 and TRBJ2-5, is as follows: DTGVSQNPRHKITKRGQNVTFRCDPISEHNRLYWYRQTLGQGPEFLTYFQNEAQLEKSRLLSDRFSAERPKGSFSTLEIQRTEQGDSAMYLCASSLGDRGKETQYFGPGTRLLVL.

The chain uses TRBV7-9 and TRBJ2-2, with 11 bases that match TRBD1. In germline, CDR1 is SEHNR, CDR2 FQNEAQ (reference sequence). V was pared by 5 bases and J by 4 bases, with 6 bases of the junction left unmatched. This CDR3 has 16 amino acids. The DNA of the CDR3 is TGTGCCAGCAGCGAAGGACAGGGGGCTCTCACCGGGGAGCTGTTTTTT. As protein: CASSEGQGALTGELFF. Full variable domain (outside the CDR3, taken from reference TRBV7-9 and TRBJ2-2): DTGVSQNPRHKITKRGQNVTFRCDPISEHNRLYWYRQTLGQGPEFLTYFQNEAQLEKSRLLSDRFSAERPKGSFSTLEIQRTEQGDSAMYLCASSEGQGALTGELFFGEGSRLTVL.

The V and J genes are TRBV10-1 and TRBJ2-7, with 7 bases matching TRBD2. Trimming removed 0 bases from V and 3 bases from J; junction bases left unmatched: 2. There are 14 residues in the CDR3. Germline V CDR1 and CDR2: WNHNN, SYGVQD (reference sequence). The CDR3 coding sequence is TGCGCCAGCAGTGAGTCGGGGGGGGACTACGAGCAGTACTTC. Its protein product is CASSESGGDYEQYF.

The CDR3: CSVDGQNYGYTF. The CDR3 coding sequence is TGCAGCGTTGATGGACAAAACTATGGCTACACCTTC. V usage is TRBV29-1 and J usage is TRBJ1-2, with a tentative D call TRBD1 (5 bases). The V end lost 3 bases, the J end lost 2 bases, and 7 bases lay between the germline ends. CDR3 length equals 12 residues. The germline V gene has CDR1 SQVTM and CDR2 ANQGSEA.

CDR3 sequence reads: CAKRLITEAFF. The CDR3 DNA reads TGTGCCAAAAGACTCATCACTGAAGCTTTCTTT. V gene TRBV2 combines with J gene TRBJ1-1; no reliable D call. The V end was cut by 10 bases, the J end by 4 bases, with 10 bases between. Germline CDR1 and CDR2: SNHLY and FYNNEI. The CDR3 covers 11 residues.

The chain employs TRBV27 and TRBJ1-2; D is uncertain. CDR1 is MNHEY and CDR2 is SMNVEV in the germline V gene (reference sequence). Trimming left V 4 bases short and J 4 bases short, with 10 bases between. The CDR3 length is 13 residues. The chain's CDR3 is CASSSGTTYGYTF. In DNA, the CDR3 is TGTGCCAGCAGTTCTGGTACCACCTATGGCTACACCTTC.

The chain combines TRBV25-1 with TRBJ1-2, with D perhaps matching TRBD1 (5 bases). Germline assignment: CDR1 MGHDK and CDR2 SYGVNS. V lost 5 bases to trimming and J lost 6 bases, with 10 bases between them. The CDR3 spans 12 residues. The CDR3 bases are TGTGCCAGCAGTTACAGGTCAGATGGCTACACCTTC. This codes for CASSYRSDGYTF.

The chain carries TRBV9 and TRBJ2-1; 8 bases fit TRBD1. Germline loops: CDR1 SGDLS, CDR2 YYNGEE. The CDR3 is made up of 14 amino acids. Trimming removed 4 bases from V and 11 bases from J; junction bases left unmatched: 11. CDR3 DNA: TGTGCCAGCAGCCAAAGGACAGGGAGAGAAAAGCAGTTCTTC. Translated: CASSQRTGREKQFF.

This chain links TRBV6-5 with TRBJ2-1; D gene ambiguous. The CDR3 runs 12 residues. Germline-derived CDR1 and CDR2 are MNHEY and SVGAGI. Trimming left V 5 bases short and J 3 bases short, with 5 bases between. The CDR3 DNA sequence: TGTGCCAGCAGTGTTGACTACAATGAGCAGTTCTTC. It codes for CASSVDYNEQFF.

The V and J genes are TRBV7-9 and TRBJ1-4; weak D call: TRBD1 (5 bases). CDR3 length: 16 amino acids. Trimming pared 4 bases from V and 5 bases from J, leaving 17 bases between. Looked up from germline, CDR1 is SEHNR and CDR2 is FQNEAQ (reference sequence). CDR3 sequence (DNA): TGTGCCAGCAGCTCCTTAGGGTCAGGGAGGAATGAAAAACTGTTTTTT. It yields the protein CASSSLGSGRNEKLFF.

The chain employs TRBV7-6 and TRBJ1-4, with D possibly TRBD1 on 5 matching bases. CDR1 is SGHVS, CDR2 FNYEAQ, per germline. Trimming pared 3 bases from V and 13 bases from J, leaving 12 bases between. The length of the CDR3 is 12 residues. CDR3 coding DNA: TGTGCCAGCAGCTTCAGTGGGGGTCGACTGTTTTTT. Residues: CASSFSGGRLFF.

The chain links TRBV15 to TRBJ2-5; D call uncertain. This CDR3 is built from 12 residues. Between the trimmed V and J ends, which lost 5 bases and 5 bases, there was a span of 9 bases. Germline CDR1 reads LNHNV; CDR2 reads YYDKDF (reference sequence). CDR3 nucleotides: TGTGCCACCAGCGGTGAATTGGAGACCCAGTACTTC. Its protein is CATSGELETQYF.

With regard to this clone: Other DNA sequences in the sample encode the same CDR3. V gene TRBV19 combines with J gene TRBJ2-7; the match to TRBD1 covers 7 bases. With 8 bases clipped from V and 1 base from J, the junction kept 8 bases outside the gene matches. From germline, CDR1 is LNHDA and CDR2 SQIVND (reference sequence). The CDR3 covers 14 residues. CDR3 protein: CASSPAGGSYEQYF. The CDR3 bases are TGTGCCAGTTCCCCGGCAGGGGGTTCCTACGAGCAGTACTTC.

The chain has TRBV29-1 and TRBJ2-7; no clear D gene. CDR1 and CDR2 from the germline V gene are SQVTM and ANQGSEA. Trimming stripped 1 base from V and 1 base from J, with 5 bases between. The length of the CDR3 is 12 residues. The CDR3, as DNA: TGCAGCGTTGAAGTACAGTCCTACGAGCAGTACTTC. Translating gives CSVEVQSYEQYF.

This clone came up a few times. The DNA for the CDR3 is TGTGCCAGTAGTAACCGCAGGGGCACGAATCAGCCCCAGCATTTT. This gives the protein CASSNRRGTNQPQHF. The chain combines TRBV19 with TRBJ1-5; D perhaps matches TRBD1 (6 bases). Germline V gene sequence: CDR1 LNHDA, CDR2 SQIVND (reference sequence). Trimming left V 4 bases short and J 4 bases short, with 14 bases between. This CDR3 has 15 amino acids.

This clone was seen a single time. This chain joins TRBV28 and TRBJ2-1, with 7 bases that match TRBD2. Trimming cost V 3 bases and J 6 bases; bases outside gene matches: 11. The CDR3 covers 16 residues. CDR1 is MDHEN and CDR2 is SYDVKM in the germline V gene. The DNA of the CDR3 is TGTGCCAGCAGTTTGTCTAGCGCGGGAGTTTTCAATGAGCAGTTCTTC. Its translation: CASSLSSAGVFNEQFF.

This chain links TRBV25-1 with TRBJ2-7, with TRBD1 matching over 10 bases. CDR3 length: 15 residues. CDR1 and CDR2 from the germline V gene are MGHDK and SYGVNS. Losses at the gene ends were 3 bases for V and 2 bases for J; bases not matched to a gene: 4. CDR3 DNA sequence: TGTGCCAGCAGTGATTTCGGACAGGGGGCCTACGAGCAGTACTTC. Protein product: CASSDFGQGAYEQYF.

The chain links TRBV14 to TRBJ2-1, with TRBD2 identical over 9 bases. The CDR3 spans 15 residues. V shed 4 bases, J shed 2 bases, and the junction held 3 bases outside the gene matches. The germline CDR1 and CDR2 sequences are SGHDN and FVKESK. CDR3 region: CASSPGTSPYNEQFF. The CDR3 region has the DNA TGTGCCAGCAGCCCCGGGACTAGCCCCTACAATGAGCAGTTCTTC.

V usage is TRBV13 and J usage is TRBJ2-7; 11 nucleotides line up with TRBD1. The V gene end was trimmed by 4 bases and the J gene end by 0 bases; junction bases not matched to a gene: 5. The CDR3 covers 16 residues. CDR1 and CDR2 (germline): PRHDT, FYEKMQ (reference sequence). The CDR3 is CASSSGQGGSSYEQYF. The CDR3 region has the DNA TGTGCCAGCAGCTCGGGACAGGGGGGGAGCTCCTACGAGCAGTACTTC.

The gene calls are TRBV2 and TRBJ2-7, with D maybe TRBD1 (5 bases). The germline V gene encodes CDR1 SNHLY and CDR2 FYNNEI. This CDR3 contains 19 residues. The V end was cut by 6 bases, the J end by 7 bases, with 34 bases between. The CDR3, as DNA: TGTGCCAGCAGCCCCATAGACAGCTATGGCCCGGGCCCCAATTGGGAGCAGTACTTC. This codes for CASSPIDSYGPGPNWEQYF.

In DNA form, the CDR3 reads TGTGCCAGCCTCTCGGACAGAGTCACCTACGAGCAGTACTTC. This translates into CASLSDRVTYEQYF. V is TRBV7-8 and J is TRBJ2-7; weak D call: TRBD1 (6 bases). The CDR3 sequence is 14 residues long. V was trimmed by 8 bases and J by 2 bases, leaving 16 bases between them. CDR1 and CDR2 (germline): SGHVS, FQNEAQ.

This chain links TRBV6-1 with TRBJ2-7; no reliable D call. The germline V gene encodes CDR1 MNHNS and CDR2 SASEGT. Trimming left V 0 bases short and J 5 bases short, with 23 bases between. The CDR3 covers 18 residues. The CDR3 loop reads CASSEASGPRIRKDEQYF. CDR3 sequence (DNA): TGTGCCAGCAGTGAAGCGTCAGGCCCCAGGATCAGGAAAGACGAGCAGTACTTC.

This rearrangement joins TRBV11-2 to TRBJ2-7; D is ambiguous. The CDR3 has 15 amino acids. V gave up 1 base and J gave up 2 bases, with 12 bases separating them. The germline CDR1 and CDR2 sequences are SGHAT and FQNNGV. Here the CDR3 reads CASSLGYAPAYEQYF. DNA of the CDR3: TGTGCCAGCAGCTTAGGTTACGCCCCTGCCTACGAGCAGTACTTC.